A selection of T cell receptor beta chains follows, all from one sample in a study of tumor and adjacent non-tumor tissue in lung cancer. TCRdb re-called the multiplex PCR reads through MiXCR, storing one row per CDR3 protein. The sample has about 44,000 distinct CDR3 sequences, roughly 60% seen once; the top ten hold around 17%. The source material was distant non-tumor lung tissue. The receptors were gathered from a woman aged 40 to 50 with non-small cell lung cancer. Both conserved end residues are trimmed from each CDR3. The D gene is left open where the match is weak.

>TRBV7-9|TRBD2|TRBJ2-1
ASSFSWRGGSSYNEQF
>TRBV5-4|-|TRBJ1-3
ASSLYGGNTIY
>TRBV5-6|-|TRBJ2-5
ASTSDQETQY
>TRBV5-1|-|TRBJ2-1
ASRVGTGWGHEQF
>TRBV6-5|-|TRBJ2-2
ASSLLLPPWEAGELF
>TRBV4-1|-|TRBJ2-1
ASSQEDRRIYNEQF
>TRBV4-2|-|TRBJ1-2
VSSQDSGLGGYGYT
>TRBV29-1|TRBD1|TRBJ1-5
SGGQGVNQPQH
>TRBV5-6|-|TRBJ1-6
ASSLAGRGTPLH
>TRBV29-1|-|TRBJ2-3
SVGMTGRDMQY
>TRBV6-1|-|TRBJ1-5
VSNPSGGAALRMAQH
>TRBV11-2|-|TRBJ1-4
ASSKGGIKTV
>TRBV5-4|-|TRBJ2-1
ASSLSAWVYNEEF
>TRBV7-9|TRBD1|TRBJ2-1
ASGPAGQGAGNEQF
>TRBV11-2|TRBD1|TRBJ1-5
ASSLWDRDNLYSNQPQH
>TRBV29-1|-|TRBJ1-3
SVDDGTPSGNTIY
>TRBV12-3/TRBV12-4|TRBD1|TRBJ2-4
ASGWTGGAYIQY
>TRBV14|-|TRBJ2-7
ASSDYYEQY
>TRBV11-2|-|TRBJ2-3
ASSSTLDRGGITDTQY
>TRBV28|-|TRBJ2-5
ASSWGRDNTLQEIQY
>TRBV4-2|-|TRBJ2-1
ASSQLSTGATGEQF
>TRBV13|TRBD1|TRBJ1-2
ASSLEPAGGLYGYT
>TRBV7-9|TRBD1|TRBJ2-3
ASSLLGQEVTDRQY
>TRBV11-2|-|TRBJ1-1
ASGLFSGAF
>TRBV20-1|-|TRBJ2-1
SARDLDRPSNEQL
>TRBV11-2|TRBD1|TRBJ2-7
ASNLNYPHGTGIYEQY
>TRBV11-1|-|TRBJ1-4
ASSLDYESETEKLF
>TRBV5-1|-|TRBJ2-5
ASSLLGGAKETQY
>TRBV5-6|-|TRBJ1-1
ASSSSSREAF
>TRBV7-9|TRBD2|TRBJ2-1
ASSPRIAGKQF
>TRBV6-6|-|TRBJ1-5
ASRQGGQPQH
>TRBV6-1|-|TRBJ2-3
ASSPVGSSYTHY
>TRBV29-1|-|TRBJ2-7
SATLSLQNEQY
>TRBV7-8|-|TRBJ1-5
ASSRQEAYSNQLQH